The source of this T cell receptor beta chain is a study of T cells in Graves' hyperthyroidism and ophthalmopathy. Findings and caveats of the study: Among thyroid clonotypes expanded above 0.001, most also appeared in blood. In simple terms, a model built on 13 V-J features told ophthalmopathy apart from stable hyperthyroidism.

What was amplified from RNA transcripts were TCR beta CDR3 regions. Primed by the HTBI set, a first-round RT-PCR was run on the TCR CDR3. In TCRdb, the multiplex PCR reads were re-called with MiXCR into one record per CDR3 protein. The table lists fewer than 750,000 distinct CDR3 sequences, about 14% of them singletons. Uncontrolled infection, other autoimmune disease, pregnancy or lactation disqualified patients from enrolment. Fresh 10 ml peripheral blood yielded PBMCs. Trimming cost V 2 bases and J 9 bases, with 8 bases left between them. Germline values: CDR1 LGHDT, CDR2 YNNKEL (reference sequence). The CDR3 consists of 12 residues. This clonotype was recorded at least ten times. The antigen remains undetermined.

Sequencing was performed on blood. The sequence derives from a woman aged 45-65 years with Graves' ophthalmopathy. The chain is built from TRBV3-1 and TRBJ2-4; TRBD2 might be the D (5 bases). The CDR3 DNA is TGTGCCAGCAGCCAAACGGGAAGCATTCAGTACTTC. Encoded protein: CASSQTGSIQYF.